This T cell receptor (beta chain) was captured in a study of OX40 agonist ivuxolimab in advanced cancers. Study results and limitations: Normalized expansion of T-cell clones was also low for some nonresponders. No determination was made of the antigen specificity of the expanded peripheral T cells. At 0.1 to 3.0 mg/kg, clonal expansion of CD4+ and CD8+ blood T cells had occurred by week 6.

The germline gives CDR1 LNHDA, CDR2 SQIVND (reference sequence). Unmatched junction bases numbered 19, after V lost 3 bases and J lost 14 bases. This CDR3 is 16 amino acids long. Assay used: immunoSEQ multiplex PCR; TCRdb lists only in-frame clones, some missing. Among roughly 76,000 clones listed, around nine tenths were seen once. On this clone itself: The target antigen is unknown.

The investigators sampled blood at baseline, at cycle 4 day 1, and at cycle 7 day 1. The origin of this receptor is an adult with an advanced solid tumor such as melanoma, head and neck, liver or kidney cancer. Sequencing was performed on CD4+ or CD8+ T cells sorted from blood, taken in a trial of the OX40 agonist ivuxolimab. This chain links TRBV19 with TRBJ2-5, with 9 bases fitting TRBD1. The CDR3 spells CASSILKTNSGTGFYF. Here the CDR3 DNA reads TGTGCCAGTAGTATCCTAAAAACAAATTCCGGGACAGGGTTCTACTTC.